The 11 T cell receptor beta chains given below trace back to one sample, sequenced in a study of cytomegalovirus exposure and HLA in healthy donors. Primers: 60 Vbeta forward and 13 Jbeta reverse. The table came from immunoSEQ multiplex PCR; TCRdb's copy has only in-frame clones and leaves some out. The sample records roughly 200,000 clones, 65% to 90% being singletons. Sequencing was performed on PBMCs. These TCRs come from a woman aged 50 to 65 in good health and CMV-seronegative.

The gene calls are TRBV5-1 and TRBJ1-2, with 8 positions matching TRBD1. Germline V gene sequence: CDR1 SGHRS, CDR2 YFSETQ. CDR3 length: 17 amino acids. Germline trimming cut 0 bases from V and 4 bases from J; bases unmatched to any gene: 11. The CDR3 nucleotides are TGCGCCAGCAGCTTGGGACAGGGGCCGTCAGCGGTCTATGGCTACACCTTC. Protein: CASSLGQGPSAVYGYTF.

This sequence joins TRBV4-3 and TRBJ2-2; TRBD2 aligns across 8 bases. V gave up 4 bases and J gave up 6 bases; unmatched junction bases: 7. The V gene's germline CDR1 is LGHNA and CDR2 YSLEER. The CDR3 totals 15 residues. The CDR3 reads CASSPTTSVAGELFF. The CDR3, as DNA: TGCGCCAGCAGCCCCACGACTAGCGTGGCCGGGGAGCTGTTTTTT.

Turning to this clone: The same CDR3 arises from other DNA sequences in this sample as well. The V gene is TRBV5-4, the J gene TRBJ2-3; the match to TRBD2 covers 8 bases. From germline, CDR1 is SGHNT and CDR2 YYREEE (reference sequence). The ends lost 4 bases at V and 1 base at J; junction bases unmatched: 5. The CDR3 loop spans 15 amino acids. The CDR3 sequence is CASSLRSGGTDTQYF. The CDR3 bases are TGTGCCAGCAGCCTGCGTAGCGGGGGCACAGATACGCAGTATTTT.

V and J are TRBV30 and TRBJ1-2; no reliable D call. CDR1 is GTSNPN and CDR2 is SVGIG in the germline V gene (reference sequence). V shed 3 bases and J shed 0 bases, with 8 bases lying between them. This CDR3 contains 13 residues. This CDR3 reads CAWSTGANYGYTF. The CDR3 DNA reads TGTGCCTGGAGCACGGGAGCTAACTATGGCTACACCTTC.

Only one count was recorded for this clone. V gene TRBV5-5 combines with J gene TRBJ2-5, with 7 bases that match TRBD1. Per the germline V gene, CDR1 is SGHKS and CDR2 is YYEKEE (reference sequence). Germline trimming cut 4 bases from V and 5 bases from J; bases unmatched to any gene: 11. This CDR3 has 15 amino acids. The CDR3 bases are TGTGCCAGCAGCCCGACAGGGCTCCTAGTCGAGACCCAGTACTTC. It is translated as CASSPTGLLVETQYF.

The chain joins TRBV11-3 to TRBJ2-1, with 10 positions matching TRBD2. The CDR3 is 18 residues long. V shed 3 bases and J 1 base; nucleotides not matched to a gene: 9. Germline CDR1 and CDR2: SGHNT and YENEEA. CDR3 in amino acids: CASSFPSGRAGSYNEQFF. The CDR3 coding sequence is TGTGCCAGCAGCTTCCCCAGCGGGAGGGCCGGGTCCTACAATGAGCAGTTCTTC.

This sequence joins TRBV7-9 and TRBJ1-2, with D possibly matching TRBD1 (5 bases). The germline V and J ends were trimmed by 1 base and 7 bases, with 10 bases remaining between them. CDR3 length: 13 amino acids. CDR1 SEHNR and CDR2 FQNEAQ come from the germline V gene (reference sequence). As DNA, the CDR3 is TGTGCCAGCAGCTTAGACCAGGGCTCTGGCTACACCTTC. It is translated as CASSLDQGSGYTF. Filled out from reference TRBV7-9 and TRBJ1-2, the complete variable domain reads DTGVSQNPRHKITKRGQNVTFRCDPISEHNRLYWYRQTLGQGPEFLTYFQNEAQLEKSRLLSDRFSAERPKGSFSTLEIQRTEQGDSAMYLCASSLDQGSGYTFGSGTRLTVV.

The rearrangement uses TRBV6-1 and TRBJ1-2, with 12 bases identical to TRBD1. J was trimmed by 6 bases and V by 5 bases; bases with no gene match: 7. Per germline, CDR1 MNHNS and CDR2 SASEGT. The CDR3 length is 15 residues. The CDR3 is CASSLGQGASDGYTF. The DNA of the CDR3 is TGTGCCAGCAGTTTGGGACAGGGGGCATCGGATGGCTACACCTTC.

The chain carries TRBV28 and TRBJ2-2; 7 bases are shared with TRBD2. The germline V gene encodes CDR1 MDHEN and CDR2 SYDVKM. J was trimmed by 4 bases and V by 6 bases; bases with no gene match: 11. The CDR3 totals 16 residues. The DNA for the CDR3 is TGTGCCAGCAGAAACCGAGCGGGAATGGGCACCGGGGAGCTGTTTTTT. As protein: CASRNRAGMGTGELFF. Based on the CDR3 plus reference TRBV28 and TRBJ2-2, the full variable domain is DVKVTQSSRYLVKRTGEKVFLECVQDMDHENMFWYRQDPGLGLRLIYFSYDVKMKEKGDIPEGYSVSREKKERFSLILESASTNQTSMYLCASRNRAGMGTGELFFGEGSRLTVL.

The CDR3 nucleotides are TGTGCCAGCAGCGCCCTCGCCGGGACTAGCGCCCCCCACGAGCAGTACTTC. Amino acid sequence: CASSALAGTSAPHEQYF. The V call is TRBV9, the J call TRBJ2-7, with 10 positions matching TRBD2. CDR3 length: 17 residues. The germline CDR1 and CDR2 sequences are SGDLS and YYNGEE. J lost 5 bases, V lost 3 bases, and 14 bases had no gene match.

The chain uses TRBV6-1 and TRBJ1-1, with D possibly matching TRBD1 (6 bases). The CDR3 covers 15 residues. CDR1 and CDR2 (germline): MNHNS, SASEGT. The V and J ends lost 3 bases and 3 bases respectively, with 14 bases between them. The CDR3 nucleotides are TGTGCCAGCAGTGAGTTTACAGGGAGGGACACTGAAGCTTTCTTT. Encoded protein: CASSEFTGRDTEAFF.